The 24 T cell receptor beta chains in this list originate from one sample, sequenced in a study of identical twins (TCRdb year 2016). Libraries were built with 5' RACE. The instrument was an Illumina HiSeq 2000. The public reads were run again by TCRdb, first through fastp at Q25 and then through MiXCR, and only productive beta chains were kept. Rows with one shared CDR3 protein collapse into an entry with the most common genes and DNA. Present in this sample are 600,000 to 700,000 distinct CDR3 sequences, over 20% of which were seen just once. 4% to 5.5% of the sample goes to the ten largest clones. This same sample was also part of a study on T cells expressing NK-cell markers.

Source material: PBMCs. The receptor source for this set is a woman in her late teens or twenties in good health.

The rearrangement uses TRBV10-3 and TRBJ2-3; D is perhaps TRBD2 (5 bases). Germline V gene lookup returns CDR1 ENHRY and CDR2 SYGVKD. CDR3 size: 12 residues. Deletions cut 2 bases from V and 12 bases from J, with 12 bases between. CDR3 residues: CAISEKASSQYF. CDR3 in DNA: TGTGCCATCAGTGAGAAAGCTAGCAGTCAGTATTTT.

In this sample, this clonotype turned up a few times. The chain has TRBV20-1 and TRBJ2-7; D unclear. This CDR3 spans 12 amino acids. Trimming shortened V by 3 bases and J by 3 bases, and 9 bases separated the two germline ends. Germline CDR1 is DFQATT and CDR2 is SNEGSKA (reference sequence). The CDR3 spells CSASVKGYEQYF. Written as DNA, the CDR3 is TGCAGTGCTAGCGTGAAGGGCTACGAGCAGTACTTC.

In its sample, this clonotype was seen a few times. CDR3: CASSQGGPEAFF. The CDR3 nucleotides read TGTGCCAGCAGCCAGGGGGGGCCTGAAGCTTTCTTT. The chain couples TRBV5-6 to TRBJ1-1, with 7 bases aligning to TRBD1. CDR1 and CDR2 (germline): SGHDT, YYEEEE. The ends lost 4 bases at V and 6 bases at J; junction bases unmatched: 3. This CDR3 has 12 residues.

J is TRBJ1-1 and V is TRBV7-2; maybe TRBD1 (5 bases). This CDR3 has 14 amino acids. V lost 7 bases to trimming and J lost 0 bases, with 12 bases between them. Looked up from germline, CDR1 is SGHTA and CDR2 is FQGNSA. The CDR3 reads CASTRWGLNTEAFF. In DNA form, the CDR3 reads TGTGCCAGCACCCGGTGGGGGTTGAACACTGAAGCTTTCTTT.

This clonotype was counted a few times. The gene calls are TRBV2 and TRBJ1-1; possibly TRBD1 for D (6 bases). This CDR3 region has 12 residues. Trimming cost V 8 bases and J 3 bases, with 10 bases left between them. Germline-derived CDR1 and CDR2 are SNHLY and FYNNEI. Here the CDR3 DNA reads TGTGCCAGCGCAAAGGGGGACACTGAAGCTTTCTTT. It is translated as CASAKGDTEAFF. The whole variable domain, remainder taken from reference TRBV2 and TRBJ1-1, is EPEVTQTPSHQVTQMGQEVILRCVPISNHLYFYWYRQILGQKVEFLVSFYNNEISEKSEIFDDQFSVERPDGSNFTLKIRSTKLEDSAMYFCASAKGDTEAFFGQGTRLTVV.

The chain recombines TRBV29-1 with TRBJ2-5, with 8 bases lining up with TRBD2. V trimming: 5 bases; J trimming: 2 bases; junction bases outside the gene matches: 13. Germline CDR1 SQVTM, CDR2 ANQGSEA. This CDR3 is built from 16 residues. CDR3 in amino acids: CSVFRIAGTLQETQYF. The CDR3 nucleotides are TGCAGCGTTTTCCGGATAGCGGGAACCCTACAAGAGACCCAGTACTTC.

This clonotype has ten or more counts. The chain employs TRBV2 and TRBJ1-5; 7 nucleotides align to TRBD1. Unmatched junction bases numbered 8, after V lost 8 bases and J lost 4 bases. Germline V lookup: CDR1 SNHLY, CDR2 FYNNEI. CDR3 length: 14 residues. The CDR3 region is CASGGTAENQPQHF. CDR3 coding DNA: TGTGCCAGCGGCGGGACAGCCGAGAATCAGCCCCAGCATTTT.

The chain couples TRBV6-5 to TRBJ2-7; 10 nucleotides line up with TRBD2. In germline, CDR1 is MNHEY, CDR2 SVGAGI. The CDR3 is made up of 15 amino acids. Trimming cost V 2 bases and J 7 bases; bases outside gene matches: 8. CDR3 DNA sequence: TGTGCCAGCAGTTACGGTCTAGCGGGAGTCGGGGAGCAGTACTTC. Its protein is CASSYGLAGVGEQYF.

As concerns this clonotype: Its ends do not fully match the called genes, so a read error is possible. This rearrangement joins TRBV12-3 or TRBV12-4 to TRBJ2-1, with 7 positions matching TRBD1. The CDR3 has 13 amino acids. This chain's CDR3 is CQFEGAWYNEQFF. The CDR3 DNA is TGCCAATTTGAGGGGGCGTGGTACAATGAGCAGTTCTTC.

J is TRBJ2-3 and V is TRBV11-2; 8 nucleotides line up with TRBD2. V was pared by 2 bases and J by 5 bases, with 9 bases of the junction left unmatched. Germline loops: CDR1 SGHAT, CDR2 FQNNGV. This CDR3 has 16 residues. The CDR3 sequence: CASSLSTGGPRDTQYF. As DNA, the CDR3 is TGTGCCAGCAGCTTATCCACGGGAGGGCCGAGAGATACGCAGTATTTT.

The gene calls are TRBV10-2 and TRBJ2-5; 11 bases agree with TRBD2. Germline V gives CDR1 WSHSY, CDR2 SAAADI. J lost 4 bases, V lost 4 bases, and 11 bases had no gene match. The CDR3 totals 17 residues. CDR3 loop: CASSGRGLAESLETQYF. Written as DNA, the CDR3 is TGCGCCAGCAGTGGCCGGGGACTAGCGGAGTCCTTAGAGACCCAGTACTTC.

This clonotype was detected once. V gene TRBV7-7 combines with J gene TRBJ2-3; 11 bases are shared with TRBD2. V lost 1 base, J lost 1 base, and 7 bases stayed unmatched. The CDR3 covers 18 residues. Germline loops: CDR1 SSHAT, CDR2 FNYEAQ (reference sequence). The DNA for the CDR3 is TGTGCCAGCAGCTTAGAAGTAGCGGGAGGGCCTGGCACAGATACGCAGTATTTT. Amino acid sequence: CASSLEVAGGPGTDTQYF.

A few counts support this clonotype. The chain couples TRBV12-3 or TRBV12-4 to TRBJ2-3; 8 nucleotides match TRBD2. The J segment lost 2 bases and the V segment lost 7 bases, leaving 5 bases of the junction unmatched. The length of the CDR3 is 14 residues. CDR3 residues: CASTPGLATDTQYF. CDR3 nucleotides: TGTGCCAGCACCCCCGGACTAGCCACAGATACGCAGTATTTT.

This clonotype was detected only a few times. The J gene is TRBJ2-7, the V gene TRBV7-2; 7 bases agree with TRBD1. Germline CDR1 is SGHTA and CDR2 is FQGNSA. The J segment lost 3 bases and the V segment lost 3 bases, leaving 5 bases of the junction unmatched. This CDR3 region has 14 residues. The CDR3 DNA reads TGTGCCAGCAGCTTGCAAACAGGGGACTACGAGCAGTACTTC. It specifies CASSLQTGDYEQYF.

The chain has TRBV12-3 or TRBV12-4 and TRBJ1-1, with D uncertain. This CDR3 region has 12 residues. V gave up 3 bases and J gave up 4 bases, with 6 bases separating them. CDR3 bases: TGTGCCAGCAGTTTTCTAGTCACTGAAGCTTTCTTT. Its protein is CASSFLVTEAFF.

A few counts support this clonotype. V is TRBV7-2 and J is TRBJ1-1; tentatively, D is TRBD1 (5 bases). The CDR3 has 16 amino acids. Germline V gene lookup returns CDR1 SGHTA and CDR2 FQGNSA. The V gene lost 3 bases and the J gene lost 0 bases, with 14 bases spanning the gap. In DNA form, the CDR3 reads TGTGCCAGCAGCTTGGGGGTTTCGAGGGTGAACACTGAAGCTTTCTTT. This sequence encodes CASSLGVSRVNTEAFF.

This clonotype was detected many times. This chain joins TRBV12-3 or TRBV12-4 and TRBJ2-1; 7 positions agree with TRBD1. The CDR3 length is 15 residues. With 7 bases clipped from V and 3 bases from J, the junction kept 9 bases outside the gene matches. The CDR3 sequence: CASNHPGQSYNEQFF. For the CDR3, the DNA is TGTGCCAGCAACCACCCGGGACAGAGCTACAATGAGCAGTTCTTC.

Ten or more counts support this clonotype. The chain recombines TRBV20-1 with TRBJ1-3, with D unresolved. There are 14 residues in the CDR3. V was trimmed by 3 bases and J by 6 bases, leaving 15 bases between them. Germline V gives CDR1 DFQATT, CDR2 SNEGSKA (reference sequence). The CDR3 DNA follows: TGCAGTGCTAGCCTGCGACAAGATGAAAACACCATATATTTT. Translation: CSASLRQDENTIYF.

This clonotype has just a few counts. V gene TRBV30 combines with J gene TRBJ1-2; no clear D gene. This CDR3 is built from 12 residues. V dropped 4 bases and J dropped 2 bases, with 8 bases sitting between them. Germline CDR1 is GTSNPN and CDR2 is SVGIG (reference sequence). CDR3 protein: CAWKEENYGYTF. In DNA, the CDR3 is TGTGCCTGGAAGGAGGAGAACTATGGCTACACCTTC.

The sample holds a few counts of this clonotype. The J gene is TRBJ2-5, the V gene TRBV10-3; weak D call: TRBD2 (6 bases). The CDR3 extends over 13 amino acids. V lost 0 bases, J lost 6 bases, and 8 bases lay in between. Germline lookup yields CDR1 ENHRY and CDR2 SYGVKD. The CDR3 nucleotides read TGTGCCATCAGTGAGTCTGGGGGGAAGACCCAGTACTTC. It is translated as CAISESGGKTQYF.

The chain couples TRBV5-1 to TRBJ2-3; 10 bases fit TRBD1. The junction had 6 bases not matched to a gene; V was cut back by 4 bases and J by 4 bases. The CDR3 spans 15 residues. CDR1 and CDR2 from the germline V gene are SGHRS and YFSETQ. CDR3 DNA sequence: TGCGCCAGCAGCATAGGGGACAGGGGTGCAGATACGCAGTATTTT. Encoded protein: CASSIGDRGADTQYF.

This rearrangement joins TRBV12-3 or TRBV12-4 to TRBJ2-1; either TRBD1 or TRBD2 may supply D (5 bases each). The CDR3 runs 11 residues. Trimming left V 5 bases short and J 10 bases short, with 9 bases between. CDR3 bases: TGTGCCAGCAGTGCTGGGACGGAGCAGTTCTTC. Translated, it gives CASSAGTEQFF.

This clonotype appeared many times. In nucleotides, the CDR3 is TGCAGTGCTAGAGGTGGAGGCTACAATGAGCAGTTCTTC. This translates into CSARGGGYNEQFF. The V and J genes are TRBV20-1 and TRBJ2-1, with D perhaps TRBD2 (5 bases). With 1 base removed from V and 3 bases from J, the gap between germline ends came to 7 bases. CDR3 length equals 13 residues. From germline, CDR1 is DFQATT and CDR2 SNEGSKA (reference sequence).

The rearrangement joins TRBV5-1 to TRBJ2-3; D gene unclear. V lost 7 bases and J 4 bases, leaving 19 bases between the germline ends. The CDR3 runs to 15 residues. CDR1 and CDR2 from the germline V gene are SGHRS and YFSETQ. Here the CDR3 DNA reads TGCGCCAGCCTTATGAACCCCCAAAGGGCAGATACGCAGTATTTT. Encoded protein: CASLMNPQRADTQYF. Combining the CDR3 with reference TRBV5-1 and TRBJ2-3 gives the whole variable domain KAGVTQTPRYLIKTRGQQVTLSCSPISGHRSVSWYQQTPGQGLQFLFEYFSETQRNKGNFPGRFSGRQFSNSRSEMNVSTLELGDSALYLCASLMNPQRADTQYFGPGTRLTVL.